This T cell receptor beta chain stems from a study of CD8 T cells in ankylosing spondylitis. Overall study results and limits: Disease-associated clones were reportedly significantly overrepresented in matched ankylosing spondylitis synovial fluid. Reports of some motif variants in reactive arthritis synovial fluid and blood predate this one.

The CDR3 has 15 residues. Trimming took 1 base from V and 3 from J; bases not matched to a gene: 5. Germline V gives CDR1 LGHNA, CDR2 YSLEER. This clonotype was picked up a small number of times. Its cognate antigen is unknown. From the 5' RACE reads, TCRdb called clonotypes with MiXCR, one entry per CDR3 protein. This table holds 230,000 or so distinct CDR3 sequences, about 20% found once. J is TRBJ2-5 and V is TRBV4-3, with 7 positions matching TRBD2. Source material: blood, either unsorted or a sorted T cell fraction (not recorded which). This TCR was sampled from a male donor with ankylosing spondylitis or in good health (not recorded which). The CDR3 spells CASSQVGGLEETQYF. CDR3 bases: TGCGCCAGCAGCCAAGTCGGCGGACTAGAAGAGACCCAGTACTTC.